Listed below are T cell receptor beta chains from one sample, sequenced in a study of blood T cell repertoires in COVID-19. The repertoire was sequenced with immunoSEQ multiplex PCR; TCRdb's copy has only in-frame clones and lacks some. The sample yields 200,000 to 250,000 clones, approximately 80% seen once. Material for sequencing was peripheral blood. These receptors were collected from a woman between 50 and 59 years old with acute or convalescent COVID-19. Each CDR3 is given with its conserved first and last residue. A D gene is named only where the DNA matches it firmly.

V gene: TRBV19; J gene: TRBJ1-5; D gene: NA; CDR3 length: 17; CDR3 protein: CASSITGSHRPNQPQHF
V gene: TRBV4-2; J gene: TRBJ2-5; D gene: NA; CDR3 length: 15; CDR3 protein: CASSQDRIAEETQYF
V gene: TRBV4-1; J gene: TRBJ1-2; D gene: TRBD1; CDR3 length: 15; CDR3 protein: CASSQGTGANYGYTF
V gene: TRBV6-5; J gene: TRBJ1-5; D gene: NA; CDR3 length: 14; CDR3 protein: CASSYWRINQPQHF
V gene: TRBV28; J gene: TRBJ1-1; D gene: TRBD1; CDR3 length: 16; CDR3 protein: CASRPMTGGENSEAFF
V gene: TRBV5-5; J gene: TRBJ2-2; D gene: NA; CDR3 length: 15; CDR3 protein: CASSLLAANTGELFF
V gene: TRBV7-2; J gene: TRBJ1-3; D gene: NA; CDR3 length: 16; CDR3 protein: CASSPITGNSGNTIYF
V gene: TRBV24-1; J gene: TRBJ2-3; D gene: NA; CDR3 length: 15; CDR3 protein: CATSDSGVVTDTQYF
V gene: TRBV2; J gene: TRBJ2-1; D gene: TRBD1; CDR3 length: 9; CDR3 protein: CASSGTGFF
V gene: TRBV2; J gene: TRBJ1-5; D gene: TRBD1; CDR3 length: 15; CDR3 protein: CASRARDRPNQPQHF
V gene: TRBV5-1; J gene: TRBJ2-3; D gene: NA; CDR3 length: 13; CDR3 protein: CASSSNRQDTQYF